This T cell receptor beta chain was observed in a study of T cells in Graves' hyperthyroidism and ophthalmopathy. V lost 6 bases and J lost 0; bases outside the gene matches: 5. The CDR3 is made up of 14 amino acids. Germline V gene data show CDR1 as LNHDA and CDR2 as SQIVND (reference sequence). This clonotype was seen at least ten times. RNA transcripts yielded amplified TCR beta CDR3 regions. The TCR CDR3 first-round RT-PCR relied on the HTBI primer set. TCRdb processed the multiplex PCR reads anew with MiXCR; each CDR3 protein has one entry. The table has 150,000 or so distinct CDR3 sequences, about 9.4% seen once. Cells are PBMCs isolated from around 9.4 ml of fresh blood.

This receptor was taken from a woman younger than 35 with Graves' hyperthyroidism that later progressed to Graves' ophthalmopathy. V and J are TRBV19 and TRBJ2-7; 7 bases agree with TRBD1. Sequenced material: blood. In DNA form, the CDR3 reads TGTGCCAGTAGGGAAACAGGGGACTCCTACGAGCAGTACTTC. This gives the protein CASRETGDSYEQYF.